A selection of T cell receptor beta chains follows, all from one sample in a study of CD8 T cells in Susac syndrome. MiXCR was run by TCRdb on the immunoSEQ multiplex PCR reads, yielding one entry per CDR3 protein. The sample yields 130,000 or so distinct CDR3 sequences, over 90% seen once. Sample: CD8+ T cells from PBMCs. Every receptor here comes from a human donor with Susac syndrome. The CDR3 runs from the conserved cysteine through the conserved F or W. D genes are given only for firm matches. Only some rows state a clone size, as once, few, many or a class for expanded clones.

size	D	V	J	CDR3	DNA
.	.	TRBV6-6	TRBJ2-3	CASSPGSSTDTQYF	TGTGCCAGCAGCCCAGGGTCTAGCACAGATACGCAGTATTTT
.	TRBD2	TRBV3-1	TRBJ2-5	CASSQETSGEETQYF	TGTGCCAGCAGCCAAGAGACTAGCGGGGAAGAGACCCAGTACTTC
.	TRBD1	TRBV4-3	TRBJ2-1	CASSQATGQGRWNEQFF	TGCGCCAGCAGCCAAGCCACGGGACAGGGGCGCTGGAATGAGCAGTTCTTC
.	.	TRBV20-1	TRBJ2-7	CSAHTGLGYEQYF	TGCAGTGCTCATACCGGCCTGGGGTACGAGCAGTACTTC
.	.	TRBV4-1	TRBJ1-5	CASSQGNQPQHF	TGTGCCAGCAGCCAGGGTAATCAGCCCCAGCATTTT
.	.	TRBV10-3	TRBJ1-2	CAISGEDYGYTF	TGTGCCATCAGTGGCGAGGACTATGGCTACACCTTC
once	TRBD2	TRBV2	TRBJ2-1	CASSEALGGGSSYNEQFF	TGTGCCAGCAGTGAAGCGCTCGGCGGGGGAAGCTCCTACAATGAGCAGTTCTTC
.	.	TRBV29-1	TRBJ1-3	CSVAGPGGNTIYF	TGCAGCGTTGCCGGACCGGGCGGAAACACCATATATTTT
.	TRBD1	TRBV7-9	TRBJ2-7	CASSLRQGIPYEQYF	TGTGCCAGCAGCTTACGACAGGGGATTCCGTACGAGCAGTACTTC
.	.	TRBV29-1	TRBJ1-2	CSVELVGTRYGYTF	TGCAGCGTTGAGTTAGTGGGGACCCGGTATGGCTACACCTTC
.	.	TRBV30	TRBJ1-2	CAWIVEGSYGYTF	TGTGCCTGGATAGTCGAGGGGAGCTATGGCTACACCTTC
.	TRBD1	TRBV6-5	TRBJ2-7	CAIGNRGSSYEQYF	TGTGCCATTGGAAACAGGGGCTCGTCCTACGAGCAGTACTTC
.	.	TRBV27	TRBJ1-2	CASSLTGNGYGYTF	TGTGCCAGCAGTTTAACGGGGAACGGCTATGGCTACACCTTC
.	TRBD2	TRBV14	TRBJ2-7	CASSQEGGEQYF	TGTGCCAGCAGCCAAGAGGGGGGGGAGCAGTACTTC
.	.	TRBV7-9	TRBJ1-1	CASSKREGNTEAFF	TGTGCCAGCAGCAAGAGAGAGGGGAACACTGAAGCTTTCTTT
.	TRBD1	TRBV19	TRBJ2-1	CASSNPEQGVIGEQFF	TGTGCCAGTAGTAACCCGGAACAGGGGGTAATCGGTGAGCAGTTCTTC
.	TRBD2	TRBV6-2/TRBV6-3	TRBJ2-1	CASTAGGYNEQFF	TGTGCCAGTACGGCGGGGGGATACAATGAGCAGTTCTTC
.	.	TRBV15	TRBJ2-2	CATSRVGLTGELFF	TGTGCCACCAGCAGAGTTGGTTTGACCGGGGAGCTGTTTTTT
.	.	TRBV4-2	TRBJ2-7	CASSAISEGDYEQYF	TGTGCCAGCAGCGCAATTTCTGAGGGGGACTACGAGCAGTACTTC
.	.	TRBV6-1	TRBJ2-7	CASTPAVSYEQYF	TGTGCCAGCACGCCAGCGGTCTCCTACGAGCAGTACTTC
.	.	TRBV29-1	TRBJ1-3	CSVEDGRGENTIYF	TGCAGCGTTGAAGATGGCAGGGGTGAAAACACCATATATTTT
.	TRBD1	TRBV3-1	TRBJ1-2	CASSQVEQGAGGYTF	TGTGCCAGCAGCCAAGTGGAACAGGGGGCAGGTGGCTACACCTTC
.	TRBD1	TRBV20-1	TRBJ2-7	CSARDPGQGASRDF	TGCAGTGCTAGAGACCCGGGACAGGGGGCCTCCCGCGACTTC
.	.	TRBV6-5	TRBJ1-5	CASSPDSNQPQHF	TGTGCCAGCAGTCCAGATAGCAATCAGCCCCAGCATTTT
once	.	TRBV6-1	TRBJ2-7	CASSVGVQRVEDEQYF	TGTGCCAGCAGTGTAGGAGTACAGCGAGTGGAGGACGAGCAGTACTTC
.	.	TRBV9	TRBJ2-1	CASSGRGGIDNEQFF	TGTGCCAGCAGCGGAAGGGGGGGTATCGACAATGAGCAGTTCTTC
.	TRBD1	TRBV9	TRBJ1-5	CASSWTGSQPQHF	TGTGCCAGCAGTTGGACAGGGAGTCAGCCCCAGCATTTT
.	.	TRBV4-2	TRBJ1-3	CASSRQDNSGNTIYF	TGTGCCAGCAGCCGACAGGATAACTCTGGAAACACCATATATTTT
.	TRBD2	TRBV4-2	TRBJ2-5	CASSRRLAGGPQETQYF	TGTGCCAGCAGCCGACGACTAGCGGGGGGGCCCCAAGAGACCCAGTACTTC
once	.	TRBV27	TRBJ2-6	CASSFRQLSGANVLTF	TGTGCCAGCAGTTTCCGACAGCTATCTGGGGCCAACGTCCTGACTTTC
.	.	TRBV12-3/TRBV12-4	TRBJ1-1	CASSTSRAEAFF	TGTGCCAGCAGTACCAGTCGGGCTGAAGCTTTCTTT
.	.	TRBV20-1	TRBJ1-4	CSARLGSNEKLFF	TGCAGTGCTAGGTTGGGGTCTAATGAAAAACTGTTTTTT
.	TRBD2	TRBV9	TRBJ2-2	CASSVGTSGVTGELFF	TGTGCCAGCAGCGTCGGGACTAGCGGGGTCACCGGGGAGCTGTTTTTT
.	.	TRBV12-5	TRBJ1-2	CASGINGYTF	TGTGCTAGTGGCATAAATGGCTACACCTTC
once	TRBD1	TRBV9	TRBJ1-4	CASSGSGTVNEKLFF	TGTGCCAGCAGCGGGTCCGGGACAGTTAATGAAAAACTGTTTTTT
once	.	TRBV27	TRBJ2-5	CASSLFGGGETQYF	TGTGCCAGCAGTTTATTTGGGGGAGGTGAGACCCAGTACTTC
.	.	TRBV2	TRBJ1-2	CASSLTHPNYGYTF	TGTGCCAGCAGTTTGACCCACCCTAACTATGGCTACACCTTC
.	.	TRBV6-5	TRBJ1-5	CASGPGYQPQHF	TGTGCCAGCGGCCCAGGGTATCAGCCCCAGCATTTT
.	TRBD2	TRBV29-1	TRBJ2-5	CSVGVRGGYQETQYF	TGCAGCGTTGGGGTGCGGGGGGGATACCAAGAGACCCAGTACTTC
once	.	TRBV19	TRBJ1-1	CASRREVLNTEAFF	TGTGCCAGTAGGAGGGAGGTCTTGAACACTGAAGCTTTCTTT
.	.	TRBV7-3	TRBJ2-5	CASSWTFGETQYF	TGTGCCAGCAGCTGGACTTTCGGGGAGACCCAGTACTTC
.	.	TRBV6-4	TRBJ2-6	CASSDNSGANVLTF	TGTGCCAGCAGTGACAACTCTGGGGCCAACGTCCTGACTTTC
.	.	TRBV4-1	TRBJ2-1	CASSQDPGSNEQFF	TGCGCCAGCAGCCAAGACCCAGGGTCCAATGAGCAGTTCTTC
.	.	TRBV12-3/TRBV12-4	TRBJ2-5	CASRGTGQLQETQYF	TGTGCCAGCAGGGGGACGGGCCAACTCCAAGAGACCCAGTACTTC
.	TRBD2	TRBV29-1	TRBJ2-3	CSVEGLAGGLGDTQYF	TGCAGCGTTGAGGGTCTAGCGGGGGGCCTCGGGGATACGCAGTATTTT
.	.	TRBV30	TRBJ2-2	CAWSTGNTGELFF	TGTGCCTGGAGTACGGGTAACACCGGGGAGCTGTTTTTT
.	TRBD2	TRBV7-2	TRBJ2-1	CASRNLAGGVSSYNEQFF	TGTGCCAGCAGAAATCTAGCGGGGGGCGTTAGCTCCTACAATGAGCAGTTCTTC
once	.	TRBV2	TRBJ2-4	CASRRVKGKNIQYF	TGTGCCAGCAGAAGGGTCAAGGGCAAAAACATTCAGTACTTC
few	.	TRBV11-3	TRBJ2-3	CASLPGGYTDTQYF	TGTGCCAGCCTTCCCGGGGGTTACACAGATACGCAGTATTTT
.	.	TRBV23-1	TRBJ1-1	CASGPCPGPRETEAFF	TGCGCCAGCGGGCCTTGTCCGGGGCCCAGGGAAACTGAAGCTTTCTTT
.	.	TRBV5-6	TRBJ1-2	CASSSDRLWGYGYTF	TGTGCCAGCAGCTCAGACAGGCTCTGGGGCTATGGCTACACCTTC
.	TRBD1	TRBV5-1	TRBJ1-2	CASSSPGQGNYGYTF	TGCGCCAGCAGCTCCCCGGGACAGGGAAACTATGGCTACACCTTC
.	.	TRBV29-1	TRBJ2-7	CSVDTGTYEQYF	TGCAGCGTTGACACAGGGACCTACGAGCAGTACTTC